This T cell receptor beta chain was observed in a study of Graves' ophthalmopathy and Graves' hyperthyroidism. Whole-study results and caveats: At about 70% sensitivity and approximately 72% specificity, the model predicted progression of the ophthalmopathy. Using 13 signatures, a model distinguished ophthalmopathy from stable hyperthyroidism, reaching around 86% sensitivity and 81.08% specificity.

V was clipped by 8 bases and J by 3 bases, with 13 bases between them. The CDR3 contains 14 residues. Germline loops: CDR1 SEHNR, CDR2 FQNEAQ (reference sequence). PBMCs stemmed from around 10 ml of fresh peripheral blood. Amplification of TCR beta CDR3 regions used RNA transcripts. HTBI primers were employed in first-round RT-PCR, then a second-round multiplex PCR followed. Via MiXCR, TCRdb re-called the multiplex PCR reads, giving one row per CDR3 protein. The table includes roughly 700,000 distinct CDR3 sequences, approximately 40% detected once. A remark on this clonotype: The antigen remains undetermined.

Sequenced sample: peripheral blood. The TCR originated in an adult man with Graves' ophthalmopathy. The chain uses TRBV7-9 and TRBJ2-2, with D perhaps TRBD1 (6 bases). Here the CDR3 DNA reads TGTGCCAGCCGGGACACGGCGTACACCGGGGAGCTGTTTTTT. Translated: CASRDTAYTGELFF.